The TCR beta chain under discussion was sequenced for a study of OX40 agonist ivuxolimab in advanced cancers. Study-level points and caveats: At 0.1 to 3.0 mg/kg and by week 6, CD4+ and CD8+ T cells in the blood had expanded clonally.

This CDR3 has 15 amino acids. Germline loops: CDR1 ENHRY, CDR2 SYGVKD. Trimming cost V 6 bases and J 1 base; bases outside gene matches: 6. Here immunoSEQ multiplex PCR was the method, and the copy in TCRdb shows in-frame clones only, minus some. The table records approximately 82,000 clones, roughly 80% of them present only once. Points on this clone: Its antigen is unidentified.

The chain links TRBV10-3 to TRBJ2-3; 8 bases align to TRBD1. The TCR originated in an adult with an advanced solid tumor such as melanoma, head and neck, liver or kidney cancer. This specimen consisted of CD4+ or CD8+ T cells sorted from blood, obtained in a trial of the OX40 agonist ivuxolimab. This CDR3 is CAISAGGDGTDTQYF. The CDR3 region has the DNA TGTGCCATCAGCGCAGGGGGCGACGGCACAGATACGCAGTATTTT.